This entry describes one T cell receptor beta chain. Its antigen is not yet known. The input lacks base qualities; no much larger clone sits a single base away. Ficoll-Paque density gradient centrifugation was the method used to isolate PBMCs. The sample originates from a study of T-cell memory formation after mild COVID-19 (dated by TCRdb to the early 2020s). Regarding the research as a whole: Most TCR sequence clusters were specific to one of the two donors. Longitudinal TCRalpha and TCRbeta repertoire sequencing tracked T-cell clones expanding and contracting after mild COVID-19 in a couple of donors. The cohort comprised two young, previously healthy adult volunteers, one female and one male. General study outcomes and caveats: From day 15 to 85, contracting clones showed balanced CD4/CD8 phenotypes, whereas a second wave of clones that expanded from day 15 to 37 leaned towards CD4+. Contracting CD4+ clones appeared mostly in the CM and EM memory subsets, whereas CD8+ clones were enriched in EMRA. Some responding clones were detected in pre-infection memory, suggesting pre-existing cross-reactive memory T cells joined the SARS-CoV-2 response. Only a couple of mild cases were covered by the study, and larger cohorts that include severe cases with pre-infection samples were considered necessary. SARS-CoV-2 specificity of the second-wave clones peaking on day 37 was not confirmed.

The instrument given in TCRdb is Illumina NovaSeq 6000. TCRalpha and TCRbeta cDNA libraries were constructed by 5'RACE with constant-segment primers, with sample barcodes and unique molecular identifiers being introduced. Trizol reagent was used to extract RNA from every sample. Libraries were amplified in two PCR steps, with a second sample barcode and Illumina TruSeq adapters added in the second step. Sequencing of the libraries was done on an Illumina NovaSeq, producing 2 x 150 bp paired-end reads. The paper's data handling went like this. Demultiplexing of reads and collapsing into UMI-guided consensus sequences were performed with migec v1.2.7. Using mixcr v2.1.11, UMI consensuses were aligned to TRA and TRB V and J templates and then assembled into clonotypes. Clonotypes were classified as expanded or contracted when called significant by both edgeR and NoisET, with noise models trained on biological replicates. edgeR calls used a false discovery rate-adjusted p below 0.01 and a log2 fold-change threshold of 1. As an exploratory analysis of dynamics, max-normalized trajectories of the 1000 most abundant clonotypes were examined by PCA with hierarchical clustering. The CD4 or CD8 phenotype of responding clones was assigned using the separately sequenced CD4+ and CD8+ repertoires. The public sequencing data were trimmed at Q25 with fastp and processed into clonotypes with MiXCR by TCRdb, which kept only in-frame beta chains. When rows share a CDR3 protein, they turn into one entry using the most common DNA and genes. These V and J calls rely on TCRdb rather than the paper's analysis. The table for this sample lists about 210,000 distinct CDR3 sequences; 27% of them were counted only once. The ten largest clones add up to about an eighth of the sample.

What was sequenced was PBMCs or a T cell subset sorted from them (not recorded which). The sequence derives from an adult woman who had mild COVID-19 (a few samples of this study predate the infection). The sample titles of this study are shuffled in the database, so cell type and time point are left out; the donor was told from shared clones.

The sequence in DNA is TGCAGCGCTAGAGCCAGGGGGCTGTTTGAAGCTTTCTTT. This codes for CSARARGLFEAFF. This chain joins TRBV29-1 to TRBJ1-1, with 8 bases matching TRBD1. Its CDR3 holds 13 amino acids, cysteine through phenylalanine. The CDR3 DNA has 39 bases and is translated from base 1. V and J are trimmed by 7 bases and 7 bases, and the gene matches miss 11 bases of the junction. Reading the germline V gene gives CDR1 SQVTM and CDR2 ANQGSEA.